Below are 20 T cell receptor beta chains sequenced from a single sample in a study of T-cell reconstitution after alpha-beta-depleted transplantation in children. Using unique molecular identifiers, the investigators prepared the TCRbeta library. Each CDR3 protein is one row after TCRdb ran MiXCR on the PCR reads. This sample has about 540,000 distinct CDR3 sequences, with 15% to 20% found just once. The specimen comprised PBMCs from the stem cell graft donor, sampled from the stem cell graft. These receptors were obtained from a human donor who donated a stem cell graft to a child with acute lymphoblastic leukemia.

This clonotype was detected a few times. This chain connects TRBV20-1 to TRBJ2-2; 9 bases match TRBD1. Germline loops: CDR1 DFQATT, CDR2 SNEGSKA (reference sequence). Trimming cost V 7 bases and J 2 bases; bases outside gene matches: 20. The CDR3 is made up of 19 amino acids. CDR3 in amino acids: CSVRSGSLPDRGNTGELFF. Written as DNA, the CDR3 is TGCAGTGTTCGGTCGGGAAGCCTCCCGGACAGGGGAAACACCGGGGAGCTGTTTTTT.

J is TRBJ2-7 and V is TRBV20-1, with 15 bases that match TRBD2. V dropped 0 bases and J dropped 4; count of bases not matched to a gene: 7. CDR3 size: 17 residues. The germline gives CDR1 DFQATT, CDR2 SNEGSKA (reference sequence). CDR3 sequence reads: CSARDYFGTSGRYEQYF. CDR3 nucleotide sequence: TGCAGTGCTAGAGACTATTTTGGGACTAGCGGGAGGTACGAGCAGTACTTC.

V usage is TRBV12-3 or TRBV12-4 and J usage is TRBJ1-4; D might be TRBD1 (6 bases). V was cut by 6 bases and J by 7 bases, with 24 bases left in between. CDR3 length: 17 amino acids. CDR3 coding DNA: TGTGCCAGCAGGGCCGGGACATCTTCACGTGCGGCTGAAAAACTGTTTTTT. It is translated as CASRAGTSSRAAEKLFF.

This chain connects TRBV12-3 or TRBV12-4 to TRBJ2-3, with 8 bases that match TRBD1. The CDR3 extends over 15 amino acids. V shed 4 bases and J 4 bases; nucleotides not matched to a gene: 7. CDR3 in DNA: TGTGCCAGCAGTTCTAACAGGGGGTTGGCAGATACGCAGTATTTT. Amino acids: CASSSNRGLADTQYF.

This clonotype was detected only a few times. This chain connects TRBV25-1 to TRBJ1-5; 11 bases are a match to TRBD1. The CDR3 totals 17 residues. Germline V gives CDR1 MGHDK, CDR2 SYGVNS. After removal of 5 bases from V and 4 bases from J, the junction contained 10 bases not matched to a gene. The CDR3 sequence: CASSPWGDRGENQPQHF. CDR3 in DNA: TGTGCCAGCAGTCCCTGGGGGGACAGGGGGGAAAATCAGCCCCAGCATTTT.

The chain recombines TRBV10-1 with TRBJ2-7; D uncertain. This CDR3 contains 13 residues. V was trimmed by 11 bases and J by 6 bases, leaving 20 bases between them. Germline V gene data show CDR1 as WNHNN and CDR2 as SYGVQD (reference sequence). The CDR3 nucleotides are TGCGCCCGAGGCCATATGTGGGATCTCGAGCAGTACTTC. Translating it yields CARGHMWDLEQYF.

This clonotype has a handful of counts. The rearrangement links TRBV5-1 to TRBJ2-7; D possibly uses TRBD1 or TRBD2 (5 bases each). V gave up 0 bases and J gave up 7 bases, with 17 bases separating them. Germline assignment: CDR1 SGHRS and CDR2 YFSETQ. This CDR3 region has 15 residues. The CDR3 region has the DNA TGCGCCAGCAGCTTGGTGGGGACCTCGGCGGAAGAGCAGTACTTC. Translating gives CASSLVGTSAEEQYF.

This clonotype showed up just a few times. This chain joins TRBV5-1 and TRBJ2-1; 7 nucleotides agree with TRBD2. Trimming at V came to 7 bases and at J to 7 bases, leaving 23 bases not matched to a gene. This CDR3 is 18 amino acids long. Germline V gene lookup returns CDR1 SGHRS and CDR2 YFSETQ. CDR3 loop: CASGTGGTTPIAQNEQFF. The CDR3 DNA is TGCGCCAGCGGAACGGGGGGAACCACTCCAATTGCCCAGAATGAGCAGTTCTTC.

This clonotype turned up a few times. The rearrangement joins TRBV4-2 to TRBJ2-7; 8 bases are shared with TRBD2. The germline CDR1 and CDR2 sequences are LGHNA and YNFKEQ. Losses at the gene ends were 0 bases for V and 3 bases for J; bases not matched to a gene: 4. This CDR3 is 15 amino acids long. Written as DNA, the CDR3 is TGTGCCAGCAGCCAAGAGGCGGGGGGTGACTACGAGCAGTACTTC. Translation gives CASSQEAGGDYEQYF.

This rearrangement joins TRBV5-1 to TRBJ1-2; D is perhaps TRBD1 (5 bases). The CDR3 sequence is 11 residues long. Germline V CDR1 and CDR2: SGHRS, YFSETQ. Between the trimmed V and J ends, which lost 3 bases and 10 bases, there was a span of 10 bases. This CDR3 reads CASSSDRSYTF. In nucleotides, the CDR3 is TGCGCCAGCAGCTCCGACAGATCCTACACCTTC.

The chain employs TRBV27 and TRBJ2-3, with TRBD1 identical over 7 bases. The CDR3 loop spans 13 amino acids. Germline trimming cut 7 bases from V and 1 base from J; bases unmatched to any gene: 2. Per germline, CDR1 MNHEY and CDR2 SMNVEV (reference sequence). This CDR3 reads CASTGQGTDTQYF. CDR3 DNA: TGTGCCAGCACCGGACAGGGCACAGATACGCAGTATTTT.

In its sample, this clonotype was seen a few times. This chain connects TRBV12-3 or TRBV12-4 to TRBJ2-5; 9 positions match TRBD1. The CDR3 consists of 15 residues. The ends lost 5 bases at V and 6 bases at J; junction bases unmatched: 10. The CDR3 nucleotides read TGTGCCAGCAGTCCTTCGGGACAGGGCATAAAGACCCAGTACTTC. Translation: CASSPSGQGIKTQYF.

This clonotype was counted a few times. The rearrangement uses TRBV5-1 and TRBJ1-1; tentative D call: TRBD1 (5 bases). From germline, CDR1 is SGHRS and CDR2 YFSETQ. The V end was cut by 8 bases, the J end by 1 base, with 9 bases between. The CDR3 has 12 amino acids. CDR3 sequence (DNA): TGCGCCAGTTGGGACGGGAACACTGAAGCTTTCTTT. This translates into CASWDGNTEAFF.

The chain has TRBV5-1 and TRBJ2-3; D gene uncertain. V lost 0 bases, J lost 10 bases, and 12 bases lay in between. Germline V gene sequence: CDR1 SGHRS, CDR2 YFSETQ. The CDR3 loop spans 13 amino acids. The CDR3 DNA reads TGCGCCAGCAGCTTGGCGGTTCAGGTCCCGCAGTATTTT. It encodes CASSLAVQVPQYF.

This clonotype has a handful of counts. The chain joins TRBV3-1 to TRBJ2-1; 10 positions match TRBD2. Germline V gene lookup returns CDR1 LGHDT and CDR2 YNNKEL (reference sequence). V lost 3 bases, J lost 7 bases, and 9 bases stayed unmatched. CDR3 size: 16 residues. The CDR3 DNA reads as TGTGCCAGCAGCCAGCCGGGACTAGCGAACCGGAATGAGCAGTTCTTC. The encoded protein is CASSQPGLANRNEQFF.

The gene calls are TRBV25-1 and TRBJ1-2, with TRBD1 matching 8 bases. From germline, CDR1 is MGHDK and CDR2 SYGVNS. The V gene end was trimmed by 4 bases and the J gene end by 8 bases; junction bases not matched to a gene: 6. The length of the CDR3 is 13 residues. CDR3 loop: CASSAQGAWGYTF. DNA of the CDR3: TGTGCCAGCAGTGCGCAGGGGGCTTGGGGCTACACCTTC.

This clonotype was observed a few times. The V call is TRBV7-9, the J call TRBJ2-7, with D unclear. There are 13 residues in the CDR3. Trimming removed 3 bases from V and 3 bases from J, with 9 bases in between. CDR1 and CDR2 from the germline V gene are SEHNR and FQNEAQ (reference sequence). Here the CDR3 DNA reads TGTGCCAGCAGCTTCGGAGCTCACTACGAGCAGTACTTC. Translated, it gives CASSFGAHYEQYF.

The chain combines TRBV10-3 with TRBJ2-1; tentatively, D is TRBD2 (6 bases). The V and J ends lost 10 bases and 6 bases respectively, with 13 bases between them. The CDR3 spans 12 residues. Looked up from germline, CDR1 is ENHRY and CDR2 is SYGVKD. The CDR3 loop reads CATGDLLNEQFF. The CDR3 nucleotides read TGTGCCACGGGGGACCTGCTCAATGAGCAGTTCTTC.

This clonotype was seen only a few times. The rearrangement joins TRBV27 to TRBJ2-3; TRBD2 aligns across 11 bases. Trimming at V came to 3 bases and at J to 9 bases, leaving 11 bases not matched to a gene. The CDR3 runs 16 residues. Germline lookup yields CDR1 MNHEY and CDR2 SMNVEV (reference sequence). The CDR3: CASSFFLAGGPKTQYF. The CDR3 DNA reads as TGTGCCAGCAGTTTTTTTTTAGCGGGAGGGCCTAAGACGCAGTATTTT.

This chain links TRBV30 with TRBJ2-7; TRBD2 might be the D (5 bases). The CDR3 covers 13 residues. The V end was cut by 4 bases, the J end by 5 bases, with 15 bases between. CDR1 and CDR2 (germline): GTSNPN, SVGIG (reference sequence). The CDR3 protein is CAWISTGRNEQYF. The CDR3 DNA sequence: TGTGCCTGGATTTCGACGGGAAGAAACGAGCAGTACTTC.